The present T cell receptor (beta chain) was sequenced within a study of OX40 agonist ivuxolimab in advanced cancers. Germline V gene lookup returns CDR1 MNHNY and CDR2 SVGAGI (reference sequence). The V gene lost 5 bases and the J gene lost 5 bases, with 12 bases spanning the gap. CDR3 size: 13 residues. The assay was immunoSEQ multiplex PCR, and TCRdb's table has in-frame clones only and misses some. The sample lists 73,000 or so clones, approximately 86% occurring once. The V gene is TRBV6-6, the J gene TRBJ1-1; a weak D match, TRBD1 (6 bases). The source is an adult with an advanced solid tumor such as melanoma, head and neck, liver or kidney cancer. This specimen was CD4+ or CD8+ T cells sorted from blood, taken in a trial of the OX40 agonist ivuxolimab. The CDR3 spells CASSHREETEAFF. As DNA, the CDR3 is TGTGCCAGCAGTCACAGGGAGGAAACTGAAGCTTTCTTT.